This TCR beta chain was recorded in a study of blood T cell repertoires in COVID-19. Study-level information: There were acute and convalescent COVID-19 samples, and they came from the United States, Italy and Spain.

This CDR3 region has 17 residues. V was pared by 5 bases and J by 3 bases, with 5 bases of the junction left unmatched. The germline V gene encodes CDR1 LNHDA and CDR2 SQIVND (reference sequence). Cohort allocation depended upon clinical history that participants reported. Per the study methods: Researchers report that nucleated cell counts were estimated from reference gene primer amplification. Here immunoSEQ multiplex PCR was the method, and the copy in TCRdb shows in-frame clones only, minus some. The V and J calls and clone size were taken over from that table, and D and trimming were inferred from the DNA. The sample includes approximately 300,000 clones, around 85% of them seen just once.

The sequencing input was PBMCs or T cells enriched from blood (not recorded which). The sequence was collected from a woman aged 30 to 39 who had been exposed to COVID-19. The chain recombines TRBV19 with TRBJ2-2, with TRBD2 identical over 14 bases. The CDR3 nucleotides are TGTGCCAGTAGTCGACTAGCGGGGGGGACCTACACCGGGGAGCTGTTTTTT. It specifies CASSRLAGGTYTGELFF. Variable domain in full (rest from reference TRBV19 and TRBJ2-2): DGGITQSPKYLFRKEGQNVTLSCEQNLNHDAMYWYRQDPGQGLRLIYYSQIVNDFQKGDIAEGYSVSREKKESFPLTVTSAQKNPTAFYLCASSRLAGGTYTGELFFGEGSRLTVL.